A selection of T cell receptor beta chains follows, all from one sample in a study of blood T cell repertoires in COVID-19. Here immunoSEQ multiplex PCR was the method, and the copy in TCRdb shows in-frame clones only, minus some. The table shows a few hundred thousand clones, with around nine tenths occurring only once. The sequenced sample consisted of PBMCs or T cells enriched from blood (not recorded which). The receptor set was obtained from a woman aged 45-60 years who had recovered from COVID-19. CDR3s include the opening cysteine and the closing phenylalanine or tryptophan. A D gene is named only where the DNA matches it firmly. Rows give clone size only sometimes, using once, few, many, or a class for an expanded clone.

size: NA; J: TRBJ1-1; D: TRBD1; V: TRBV10-3; DNA: TGTGCCACCTCGACAGGGGGAAACACTGAAGCTTTCTTT; CDR3: CATSTGGNTEAFF
size: NA; J: TRBJ1-1; D: NA; V: TRBV27; DNA: TGTGCCAGCAGTTTATTTGGGGGAGACAGGTTGAACACTGAAGCTTTCTTT; CDR3: CASSLFGGDRLNTEAFF
size: NA; J: TRBJ2-1; D: TRBD2; V: TRBV28; DNA: TGTGCCAGCAGCAAAAGCGGGGGGGCTTTCAATGAGCAGTTCTTC; CDR3: CASSKSGGAFNEQFF
size: NA; J: TRBJ1-5; D: TRBD1; V: TRBV19; DNA: TGTGCCAGTAGCGGCCCAGGGACAGACGCTAGCAATCAGCCCCAGCATTTT; CDR3: CASSGPGTDASNQPQHF
size: NA; J: TRBJ2-7; D: NA; V: TRBV4-1; DNA: TGCGCCAGCAGCCAAGTTTCCCAGGGTTTGAGGTACGAGCAGTACTTC; CDR3: CASSQVSQGLRYEQYF
size: NA; J: TRBJ1-4; D: NA; V: TRBV4-2; DNA: TGTGCCAGCAGCCAAAACCTCGGGGGGCACGCTAATGAAAAACTGTTTTTT; CDR3: CASSQNLGGHANEKLFF
size: NA; J: TRBJ1-6; D: TRBD1; V: TRBV6-5; DNA: TGTGCCAGCAGTTACTGGGCAGGGGGAGCAAATTCACCCCTCCACTTT; CDR3: CASSYWAGGANSPLHF
size: NA; J: TRBJ1-5; D: TRBD1; V: TRBV5-8; DNA: TGTGCCAGCACCCCAAGGGGACAGGGGGTCGGGCCCCAGCATTTT; CDR3: CASTPRGQGVGPQHF
size: few; J: TRBJ2-7; D: TRBD1; V: TRBV5-1; DNA: TGCGCCAGCAGCTTGGTTCTGGGACAGGGAAACTACGAGCAGTACTTC; CDR3: CASSLVLGQGNYEQYF
size: NA; J: TRBJ1-5; D: TRBD1; V: TRBV30; DNA: TGTGCCTGGAGAGACAGGGGAAGTCAGCCCCAGCATTTT; CDR3: CAWRDRGSQPQHF
size: NA; J: TRBJ2-3; D: NA; V: TRBV4-1; DNA: TGCGCCAGCAGCGGCCGGACATGGTTCAGCACAGATACGCAGTATTTT; CDR3: CASSGRTWFSTDTQYF
size: NA; J: TRBJ2-7; D: TRBD1; V: TRBV6-2/TRBV6-3; DNA: TGTGCCAGCAACCCAGACAGGGCAGTCTACGAGCAGTACTTC; CDR3: CASNPDRAVYEQYF
size: NA; J: TRBJ1-6; D: TRBD1; V: TRBV27; DNA: TGTGCCAGGATGACAGGGATGAAAAATTCACCCCTCCACTTT; CDR3: CARMTGMKNSPLHF
size: NA; J: TRBJ1-2; D: NA; V: TRBV18; DNA: TGTGCCAGCTCACATACCCCCGGGGATGGCTACACCTTC; CDR3: CASSHTPGDGYTF
size: NA; J: TRBJ1-2; D: NA; V: TRBV7-2; DNA: TGTGCCAGCAGCTTAGGAGTTGGTCCGTACACCTTC; CDR3: CASSLGVGPYTF
size: few; J: TRBJ1-2; D: NA; V: TRBV4-3; DNA: TGCGCCAGCAGCTCAACCACAACAGGGACCAACTATGGCTACACCTTC; CDR3: CASSSTTTGTNYGYTF
size: NA; J: TRBJ1-1; D: TRBD1; V: TRBV2; DNA: TGTGCCAGCAGTGTAAGGAACAGGGGAATCACTGAAGCTTTCTTT; CDR3: CASSVRNRGITEAFF
size: NA; J: TRBJ2-1; D: TRBD2; V: TRBV19; DNA: TGTGCCAGTAGTATGAGCGGGGGGACCTTTTACAATGAGCAGTTCTTC; CDR3: CASSMSGGTFYNEQFF